The 30 T cell receptor beta chains in this list originate from one sample, sequenced in a study of blood T cell repertoires in COVID-19. Repertoires were generated with immunoSEQ multiplex PCR, while TCRdb's copy carries only in-frame clones and drops some. This table has some 72,000 clones, more than 70% appearing once. Sequencing was done on a sample of peripheral blood. The receptors stem from a man aged 50 to 60 with COVID-19, enrolled during active disease.

This clone was seen many times. This chain uses TRBV30 with TRBJ1-6; the match to TRBD1 covers 8 bases. CDR1 and CDR2 from the germline V gene are GTSNPN and SVGIG (reference sequence). The CDR3 spans 16 residues. The V and J ends lost 1 base and 7 bases, in that order; junction bases with no gene match: 9. CDR3 residues: CAWSGQGAQANSPLHF. In DNA, the CDR3 is TGTGCCTGGAGTGGGCAGGGGGCGCAAGCAAATTCACCCCTCCACTTT.

The CDR3 DNA follows: TGTGCCAGCAGCCTACTAGCCCCACTTTACGAGCAGTACTTC. Translated: CASSLLAPLYEQYF. The J gene is TRBJ2-7, the V gene TRBV6-5; the D gene is possibly TRBD2 (6 bases). Germline CDR1 reads MNHEY; CDR2 reads SVGAGI. Trimming pared 6 bases from V and 4 bases from J, leaving 16 bases between. This CDR3 spans 14 amino acids.

The chain couples TRBV6-5 to TRBJ1-1; D gene uncertain. Deletions cut 5 bases from V and 0 bases from J, with 7 bases between. CDR1 MNHEY and CDR2 SVGAGI come from the germline V gene. The CDR3 totals 13 residues. Here the CDR3 DNA reads TGTGCCAGCAGTCGGTCTTTGAACACTGAAGCTTTCTTT. This gives the protein CASSRSLNTEAFF.

The V call is TRBV27, the J call TRBJ1-5, with 7 positions matching TRBD1. The trim removed 5 bases at V and 0 bases at J, leaving 7 bases unmatched. The CDR3 extends over 16 amino acids. CDR1 MNHEY and CDR2 SMNVEV come from the germline V gene (reference sequence). The CDR3 here is CASSLTGQRSNQPQHF. DNA of the CDR3: TGTGCCAGCAGTCTGACGGGACAGCGTAGCAATCAGCCCCAGCATTTT.

The rearrangement links TRBV7-6 to TRBJ1-1; 7 bases line up with TRBD1. The germline V gene encodes CDR1 SGHVS and CDR2 FNYEAQ. The CDR3 spans 14 residues. The ends lost 4 bases at V and 4 bases at J; junction bases unmatched: 6. The CDR3 protein is CASSSGQLPTEAFF. In DNA form, the CDR3 reads TGTGCCAGCAGCTCGGGACAGCTACCCACTGAAGCTTTCTTT.

The chain has TRBV5-1 and TRBJ2-5; D unresolved. Looked up from germline, CDR1 is SGHRS and CDR2 is YFSETQ. The CDR3 loop spans 11 amino acids. V was cut by 4 bases and J by 2 bases, with 3 bases left in between. CDR3 amino acids: CASSTQETQYF. The CDR3 DNA reads as TGCGCCAGCAGCACACAAGAGACCCAGTACTTC.

The chain combines TRBV30 with TRBJ2-7; maybe TRBD2 (6 bases). The germline V gene has CDR1 GTSNPN and CDR2 SVGIG (reference sequence). CDR3 length: 13 residues. Trimming took 2 bases from V and 6 from J, leaving 14 bases between them. The CDR3 bases are TGTGCCTGGAGTTTAGGAGCGCGGGGCGAGCAGTACTTC. This gives the protein CAWSLGARGEQYF.

This clone came up a few times. The J gene is TRBJ2-2, the V gene TRBV27; no reliable D call. The germline V gene encodes CDR1 MNHEY and CDR2 SMNVEV (reference sequence). Trimming took 3 bases from V and 7 from J, leaving 6 bases between them. The CDR3 sequence is 12 residues long. CDR3 DNA sequence: TGTGCCAGCAGTTTTCTACTCGGGGAGCTGTTTTTT. Its translation: CASSFLLGELFF.

The J gene is TRBJ1-1, the V gene TRBV6-6; possible D gene TRBD1, 5 bases. The CDR3 runs 16 residues. The germline CDR1 and CDR2 sequences are MNHNY and SVGAGI (reference sequence). The germline V and J ends were trimmed by 7 bases and 0 bases, with 18 bases remaining between them. The CDR3 here is CASNRGGVRMNTEAFF. The CDR3 nucleotides read TGTGCCAGCAACCGGGGAGGGGTTCGGATGAACACTGAAGCTTTCTTT.

The chain couples TRBV7-2 to TRBJ2-7; TRBD2 agrees at 12 bases. The CDR3 totals 15 residues. V was clipped by 5 bases and J by 2 bases; unmatched bases: 4. Per germline, CDR1 SGHTA and CDR2 FQGNSA. The CDR3 sequence: CASSPTSGGTYEQYF. DNA for the CDR3: TGTGCCAGCAGCCCGACTAGCGGGGGAACCTACGAGCAGTACTTC.

The genes are TRBV7-9 and TRBJ2-3, with 13 positions matching TRBD2. V lost 5 bases to trimming and J lost 3 bases; unmatched junction nucleotides: 5. This CDR3 is 16 amino acids long. CDR1 SEHNR and CDR2 FQNEAQ come from the germline V gene (reference sequence). The CDR3 bases are TGTGCCAGCAGCCTGACTAGCGGGAGGCCTACAGATACGCAGTATTTT. Protein sequence: CASSLTSGRPTDTQYF.

The chain carries TRBV5-1 and TRBJ2-3, with D unresolved. In germline, CDR1 is SGHRS, CDR2 YFSETQ. CDR3 length: 13 amino acids. Trimming removed 2 bases from V and 0 bases from J, with 4 bases in between. The chain's CDR3 is CASSFPSTDTQYF. The CDR3 DNA reads as TGCGCCAGCAGCTTTCCTAGCACAGATACGCAGTATTTT.

The chain uses TRBV9 and TRBJ2-3; 9 bases fit TRBD2. Per germline, CDR1 SGDLS and CDR2 YYNGEE. Losses at the gene ends were 0 bases for V and 3 bases for J; bases not matched to a gene: 8. This CDR3 is 17 amino acids long. CDR3 sequence reads: CASSVATSGSSTDTQYF. CDR3 coding DNA: TGTGCCAGCAGCGTAGCCACTAGCGGGTCCAGTACAGATACGCAGTATTTT.

The CDR3 bases are TGCGCCAGCAGCCCTGGCCACGGGGTCATGAACACTGAAGCTTTCTTT. This translates into CASSPGHGVMNTEAFF. The V call is TRBV5-1, the J call TRBJ1-1, with D uncertain. Germline CDR1 reads SGHRS; CDR2 reads YFSETQ. Trimming took 4 bases from V and 0 from J, leaving 16 bases between them. The CDR3 totals 16 residues. The full variable domain, with the rest looked up from reference TRBV5-1 and TRBJ1-1, is KAGVTQTPRYLIKTRGQQVTLSCSPISGHRSVSWYQQTPGQGLQFLFEYFSETQRNKGNFPGRFSGRQFSNSRSEMNVSTLELGDSALYLCASSPGHGVMNTEAFFGQGTRLTVV.

The V and J genes are TRBV6-4 and TRBJ2-3; tentatively, D is TRBD1 (6 bases). V lost 4 bases and J lost 2, with 13 bases in between. From germline, CDR1 is MRHNA and CDR2 SNTAGT. CDR3 length: 15 amino acids. CDR3 region: CASSVAGDNTDTQYF. For the CDR3, the DNA is TGTGCCAGCAGTGTAGCTGGGGACAACACAGATACGCAGTATTTT.

The rearrangement links TRBV19 to TRBJ2-3; 9 positions match TRBD2. With V trimmed by 1 base and J by 4 bases, 6 bases remained unmatched. CDR1 is LNHDA and CDR2 is SQIVND in the germline V gene (reference sequence). The CDR3 sequence is 16 residues long. In DNA, the CDR3 is TGTGCCAGTAGTATAGCTGTGACTAGCGGCGCAGATACGCAGTATTTT. This codes for CASSIAVTSGADTQYF.

The chain has TRBV27 and TRBJ1-2; TRBD1 matches 7 bases. Germline CDR1 and CDR2: MNHEY and SMNVEV (reference sequence). The CDR3 is made up of 13 amino acids. The ends lost 5 bases at V and 5 bases at J; junction bases unmatched: 5. CDR3 sequence: CASSTPGGYGYTF. Written as DNA, the CDR3 is TGTGCCAGCAGTACACCAGGGGGATATGGCTACACCTTC.

V gene TRBV7-9 combines with J gene TRBJ1-5; D is uncertain. This CDR3 contains 14 residues. CDR1 SEHNR and CDR2 FQNEAQ come from the germline V gene (reference sequence). With 0 bases removed from V and 7 bases from J, the gap between germline ends came to 10 bases. In DNA form, the CDR3 reads TGTGCCAGCAGCTTAGCGGATACGGGACAGCCCCAGCATTTT. Translation gives CASSLADTGQPQHF.

The rearrangement links TRBV7-6 to TRBJ1-6, with D perhaps TRBD1 (6 bases). Trimming took off 1 base at V and 5 bases at J, with 15 bases between the two ends. From germline, CDR1 is SGHVS and CDR2 FNYEAQ. The CDR3 is 17 residues long. The CDR3 region has the DNA TGTGCCAGCAGCTTAGGCGGGGGGGGCCTAAATAATTCACCCCTCCACTTT. It yields the protein CASSLGGGGLNNSPLHF.

For the CDR3, the DNA is TGTGCCAGCAGTTTGGTAGGGGATGGAAACACCATATATTTT. As protein: CASSLVGDGNTIYF. The V call is TRBV28, the J call TRBJ1-3, with D possibly matching TRBD1 (5 bases). The V end lost 3 bases, the J end lost 3 bases, and 9 bases lay between the germline ends. CDR1 and CDR2 (germline): MDHEN, SYDVKM. This CDR3 comprises 14 residues.

This chain links TRBV7-2 with TRBJ1-5; D ambiguous. Germline-derived CDR1 and CDR2 are SGHTA and FQGNSA. The CDR3 is 12 amino acids. Trimming removed 5 bases from V and 5 bases from J, with 7 bases in between. The CDR3 sequence is CASSRLDQPQHF. The CDR3 bases are TGTGCCAGCAGCCGACTTGATCAGCCCCAGCATTTT.

V gene TRBV30 combines with J gene TRBJ1-1; 7 bases are shared with TRBD1. Germline CDR1 GTSNPN, CDR2 SVGIG (reference sequence). Trimming removed 3 bases from V and 11 bases from J; junction bases left unmatched: 9. The CDR3 is 12 amino acids. The chain's CDR3 is CAWSFRQGSAFF. In nucleotides, the CDR3 is TGTGCCTGGAGCTTTCGACAGGGCTCGGCTTTCTTT.

The chain joins TRBV24-1 to TRBJ2-1; tentative D call: TRBD2 (6 bases). Germline V lookup: CDR1 KGHDR, CDR2 SFDVKD. CDR3 length equals 12 residues. Trimming removed 7 bases from V and 7 bases from J, with 10 bases in between. CDR3 sequence (DNA): TGTGCCACCAGGGGGACTTGGAATGAGCAGTTCTTC. Protein sequence: CATRGTWNEQFF.

This chain connects TRBV7-2 to TRBJ1-5; D gene unclear. Trimming removed 4 bases from V and 2 bases from J, with 15 bases in between. The CDR3 runs to 16 residues. The V gene's germline CDR1 is SGHTA and CDR2 FQGNSA. The CDR3: CASSSGVGSRNQPQHF. CDR3 coding DNA: TGTGCCAGCAGCTCCGGGGTAGGGAGTCGCAATCAGCCCCAGCATTTT. Combining the CDR3 with reference TRBV7-2 and TRBJ1-5 gives the whole variable domain GAGVSQSPSNKVTEKGKDVELRCDPISGHTALYWYRQSLGQGLEFLIYFQGNSAPDKSGLPSDRFSAERTGGSVSTLTIQRTQQEDSAVYLCASSSGVGSRNQPQHFGDGTRLSIL.

This clone was seen a single time. The chain joins TRBV19 to TRBJ2-1; 13 bases are shared with TRBD2. The V and J ends lost 5 bases and 7 bases, in that order; junction bases with no gene match: 8. Germline V gene lookup returns CDR1 LNHDA and CDR2 SQIVND (reference sequence). The CDR3 contains 16 residues. CDR3: CASSSSGTSGINEQFF. The CDR3 DNA reads as TGTGCCAGTAGTTCTTCCGGGACTAGCGGGATTAATGAGCAGTTCTTC.

This sequence joins TRBV5-8 and TRBJ2-7, with TRBD2 matching 10 bases. V lost 4 bases, J lost 3 bases, and 7 bases stayed unmatched. Germline V lookup: CDR1 SGHTS, CDR2 YDEGEE. CDR3 size: 15 residues. The CDR3 sequence is CASSRSGRGGYEQYF. The CDR3 nucleotides are TGTGCCAGCAGCCGAAGCGGGAGGGGAGGCTACGAGCAGTACTTC.

The chain carries TRBV6-5 and TRBJ1-5; D not resolved. The CDR3 runs to 12 residues. Trimming took off 8 bases at V and 4 bases at J, with 9 bases between the two ends. CDR1 MNHEY and CDR2 SVGAGI come from the germline V gene. DNA of the CDR3: TGTGCCAGCCGACGGGGTAATCAGCCCCAGCATTTT. Amino acid sequence: CASRRGNQPQHF.

This chain links TRBV5-1 with TRBJ2-1; TRBD2 agrees at 7 bases. Trimming at V came to 3 bases and at J to 5 bases, leaving 20 bases not matched to a gene. Germline V gene sequence: CDR1 SGHRS, CDR2 YFSETQ. The CDR3 runs 19 residues. CDR3 protein: CASSSPLEDNGLGDNEQFF. As DNA, the CDR3 is TGCGCCAGCAGCTCCCCCCTGGAGGATAACGGACTAGGGGACAATGAGCAGTTCTTC.

The rearrangement uses TRBV5-4 and TRBJ1-1, with 7 bases matching TRBD1. J was trimmed by 4 bases and V by 2 bases; bases with no gene match: 5. Germline CDR1 and CDR2: SGHNT and YYREEE (reference sequence). CDR3 size: 14 residues. Here the CDR3 DNA reads TGTGCCAGCAGCTTAAAGACAGGGTTCACTGAAGCTTTCTTT. This encodes CASSLKTGFTEAFF.

The V gene is TRBV15, the J gene TRBJ2-1; 10 bases match TRBD2. The length of the CDR3 is 15 residues. V trimming: 1 base; J trimming: 12 bases; junction bases outside the gene matches: 9. Germline V CDR1 and CDR2: LNHNV, YYDKDF (reference sequence). Here the CDR3 DNA reads TGTGCCACCAGCAGAGTTGACGGCGCTAGCGGGAGGCAGTTCTTC. Translating it yields CATSRVDGASGRQFF.